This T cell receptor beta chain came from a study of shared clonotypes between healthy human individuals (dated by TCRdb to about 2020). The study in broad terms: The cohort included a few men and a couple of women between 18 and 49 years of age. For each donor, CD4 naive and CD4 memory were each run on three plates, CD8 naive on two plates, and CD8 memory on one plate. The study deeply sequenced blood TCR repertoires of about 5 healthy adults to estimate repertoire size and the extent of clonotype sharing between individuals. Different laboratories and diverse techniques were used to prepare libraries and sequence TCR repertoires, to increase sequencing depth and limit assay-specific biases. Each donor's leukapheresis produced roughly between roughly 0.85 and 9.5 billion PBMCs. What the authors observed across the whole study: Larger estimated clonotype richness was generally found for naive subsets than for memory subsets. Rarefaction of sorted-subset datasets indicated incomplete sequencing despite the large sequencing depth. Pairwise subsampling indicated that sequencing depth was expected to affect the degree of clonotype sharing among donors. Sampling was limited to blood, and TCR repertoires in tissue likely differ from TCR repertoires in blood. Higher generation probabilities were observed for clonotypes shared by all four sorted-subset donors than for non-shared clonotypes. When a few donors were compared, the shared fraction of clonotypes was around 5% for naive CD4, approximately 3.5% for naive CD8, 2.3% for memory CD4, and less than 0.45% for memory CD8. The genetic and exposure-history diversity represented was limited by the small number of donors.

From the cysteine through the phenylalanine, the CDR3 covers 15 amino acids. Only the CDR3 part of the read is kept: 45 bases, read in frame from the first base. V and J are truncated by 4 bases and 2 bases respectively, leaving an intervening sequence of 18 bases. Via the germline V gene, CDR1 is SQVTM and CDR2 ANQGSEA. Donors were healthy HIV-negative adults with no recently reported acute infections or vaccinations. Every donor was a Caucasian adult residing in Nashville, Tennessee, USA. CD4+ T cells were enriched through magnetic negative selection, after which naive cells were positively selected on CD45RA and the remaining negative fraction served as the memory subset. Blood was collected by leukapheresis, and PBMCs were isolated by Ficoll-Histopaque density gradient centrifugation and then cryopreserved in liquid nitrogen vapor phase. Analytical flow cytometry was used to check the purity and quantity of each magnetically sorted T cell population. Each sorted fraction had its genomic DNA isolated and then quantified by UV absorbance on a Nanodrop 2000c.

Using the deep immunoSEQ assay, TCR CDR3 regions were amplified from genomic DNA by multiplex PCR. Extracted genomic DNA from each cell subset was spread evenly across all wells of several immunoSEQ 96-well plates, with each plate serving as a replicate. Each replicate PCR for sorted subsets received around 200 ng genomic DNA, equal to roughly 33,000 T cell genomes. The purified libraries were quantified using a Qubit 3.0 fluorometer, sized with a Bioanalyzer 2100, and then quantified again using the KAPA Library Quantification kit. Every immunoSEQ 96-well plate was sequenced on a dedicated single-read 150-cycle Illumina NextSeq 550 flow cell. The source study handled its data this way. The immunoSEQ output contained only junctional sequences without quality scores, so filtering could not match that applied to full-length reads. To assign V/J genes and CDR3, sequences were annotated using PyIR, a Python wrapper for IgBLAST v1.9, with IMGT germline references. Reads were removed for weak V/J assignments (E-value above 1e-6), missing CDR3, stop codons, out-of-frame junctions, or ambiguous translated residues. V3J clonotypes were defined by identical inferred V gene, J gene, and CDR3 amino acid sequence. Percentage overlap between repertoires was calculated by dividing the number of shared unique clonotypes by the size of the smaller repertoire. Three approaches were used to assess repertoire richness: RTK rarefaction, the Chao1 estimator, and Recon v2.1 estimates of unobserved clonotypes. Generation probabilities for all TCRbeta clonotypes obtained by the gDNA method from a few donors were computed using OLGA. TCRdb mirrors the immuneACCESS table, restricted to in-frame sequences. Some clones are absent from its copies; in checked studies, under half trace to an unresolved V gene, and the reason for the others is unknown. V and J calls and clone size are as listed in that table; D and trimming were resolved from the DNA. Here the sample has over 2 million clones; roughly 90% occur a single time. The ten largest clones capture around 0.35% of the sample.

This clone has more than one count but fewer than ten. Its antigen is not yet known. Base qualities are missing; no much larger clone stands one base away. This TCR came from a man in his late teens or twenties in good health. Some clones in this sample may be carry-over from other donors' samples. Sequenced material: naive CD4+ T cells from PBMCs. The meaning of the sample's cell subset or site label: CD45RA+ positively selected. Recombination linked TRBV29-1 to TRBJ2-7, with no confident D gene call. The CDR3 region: CSVVQPHPPPYEQYF. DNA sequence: TGCAGCGTTGTCCAACCACACCCGCCGCCCTACGAGCAGTACTTC.